This T cell receptor beta chain derives from a study of shared clonotypes between healthy human individuals. Study observations and caveats: Depth of sequencing was expected to influence donor clonotype sharing.

This table comes from immunoSEQ multiplex PCR, and its TCRdb copy is limited to in-frame clones, with some not included. The sample holds nearly 1 million clones, approximately 80% seen once. V lost 6 bases, J lost 9 bases, and 5 bases stayed unmatched. CDR3 size: 13 residues. CDR1 SQVTM and CDR2 ANQGSEA come from the germline V gene. A note on this clone: Its cognate antigen is unknown.

The sequencing sample was made of memory CD4+ T cells sorted from blood. The subset is: CD45RA-negative fraction. V usage is TRBV29-1 and J usage is TRBJ2-6; 10 bases map to TRBD1. The receptor was derived from a man between 18 and 29 years old in good health. CDR3 bases: TGCAGCGTGTCGGGACAGGGGATCAACGTCCTGACTTTC. This encodes CSVSGQGINVLTF.